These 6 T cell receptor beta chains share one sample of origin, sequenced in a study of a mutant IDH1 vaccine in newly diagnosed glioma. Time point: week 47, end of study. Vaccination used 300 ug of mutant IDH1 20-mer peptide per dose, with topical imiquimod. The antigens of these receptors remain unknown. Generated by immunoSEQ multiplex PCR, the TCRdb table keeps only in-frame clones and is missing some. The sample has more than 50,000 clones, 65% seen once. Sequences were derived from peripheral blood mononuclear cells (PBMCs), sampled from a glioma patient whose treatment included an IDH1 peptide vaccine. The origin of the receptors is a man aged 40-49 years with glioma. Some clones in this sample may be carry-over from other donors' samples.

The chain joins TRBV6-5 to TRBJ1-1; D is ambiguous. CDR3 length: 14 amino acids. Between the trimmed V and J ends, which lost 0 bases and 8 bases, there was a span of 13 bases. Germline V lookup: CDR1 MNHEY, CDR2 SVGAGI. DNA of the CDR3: TGTGCCAGCAGTTACTCGAGGACTGGAACCGAAGCTTTCTTT. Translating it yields CASSYSRTGTEAFF.

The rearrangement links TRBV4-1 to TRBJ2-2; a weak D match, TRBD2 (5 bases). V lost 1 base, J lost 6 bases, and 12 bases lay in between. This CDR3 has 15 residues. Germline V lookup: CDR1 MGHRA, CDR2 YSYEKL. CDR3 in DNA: TGCGCCAGCAGCCAAGGTGGACTTAATCCCGGGGAGCTGTTTTTT. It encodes CASSQGGLNPGELFF.

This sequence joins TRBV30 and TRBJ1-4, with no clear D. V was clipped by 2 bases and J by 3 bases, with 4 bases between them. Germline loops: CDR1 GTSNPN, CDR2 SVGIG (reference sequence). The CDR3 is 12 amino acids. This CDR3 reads CAWSSSNEKLFF. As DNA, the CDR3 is TGTGCCTGGAGTTCCTCTAATGAAAAACTGTTTTTT.

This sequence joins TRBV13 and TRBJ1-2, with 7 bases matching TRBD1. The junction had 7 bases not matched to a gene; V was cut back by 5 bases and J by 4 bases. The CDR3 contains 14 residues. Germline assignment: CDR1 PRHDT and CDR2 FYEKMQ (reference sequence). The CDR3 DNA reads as TGTGCCAGCAGCAGAGGGGACAGCATCTATGGCTACACCTTC. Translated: CASSRGDSIYGYTF.

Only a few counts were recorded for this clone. CDR3 sequence reads: CASSLTSGGQREQFF. Here the CDR3 DNA reads TGCGCCAGCAGCTTAACTAGCGGGGGGCAGCGGGAGCAGTTCTTC. The genes are TRBV5-1 and TRBJ2-1; 12 bases align to TRBD2. Germline V CDR1 and CDR2: SGHRS, YFSETQ. The CDR3 length is 15 residues. After removal of 2 bases from V and 10 bases from J, the junction contained 7 bases not matched to a gene.

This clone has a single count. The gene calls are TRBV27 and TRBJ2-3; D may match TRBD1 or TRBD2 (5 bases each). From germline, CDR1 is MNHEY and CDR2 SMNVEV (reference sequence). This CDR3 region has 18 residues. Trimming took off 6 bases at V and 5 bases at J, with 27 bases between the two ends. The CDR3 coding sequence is TGTGCCAGCAGGAATATCCGGGACGGCAGTTTGAACAGAGATACGCAGTATTTT. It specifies CASRNIRDGSLNRDTQYF.